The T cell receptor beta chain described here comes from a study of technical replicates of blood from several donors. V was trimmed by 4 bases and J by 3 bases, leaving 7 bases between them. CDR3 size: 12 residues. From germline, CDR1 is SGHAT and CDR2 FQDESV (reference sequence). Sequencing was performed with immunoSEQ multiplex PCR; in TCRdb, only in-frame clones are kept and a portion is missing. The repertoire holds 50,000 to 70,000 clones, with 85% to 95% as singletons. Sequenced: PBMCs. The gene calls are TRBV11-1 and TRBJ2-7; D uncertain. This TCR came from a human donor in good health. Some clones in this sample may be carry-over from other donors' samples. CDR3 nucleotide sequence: TGTGCCAGCAGCTCTACGTTCTACGAGCAGTACTTC. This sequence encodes CASSSTFYEQYF.